This T cell receptor beta chain was recovered during a study of cytomegalovirus exposure and HLA in healthy donors. The study, taken as a whole, reports: Later examination showed HLA-associated TCR beta chains had greater clonal expansion than equally common others. Cytomegalovirus-associated TCR beta chains were listed, numbering more than 150. Accurate prediction of HLA-A and HLA-B alleles (for most subjects) was reportedly achieved from TCR beta sequences. The study assumed roughly uniform donor sequencing depth for presence/absence analyses.

This CDR3 has 13 amino acids. Germline values: CDR1 LGHNA, CDR2 YNFKEQ. This clone has just a few counts. Antigen: not known. The junction departs from germline at one end; a sequencing error may be responsible. Researchers ran the PCR with 60 Vbeta and 13 Jbeta primers. TCRdb's table, derived via immunoSEQ multiplex PCR, lists solely in-frame clones and lacks some. In the table there are about 120,000 clones, around 80% of which are singletons. Sequencing was performed on PBMCs. This sequence joins TRBV4-2 and TRBJ1-1; TRBD1 might be the D (6 bases). The receptor's source is a female donor in good health and CMV-seropositive. The CDR3 loop reads CASSLTGNAEAFF. Written as DNA, the CDR3 is TGTGCCAGCAGCCTAACAGGGAACGCTGAAGCTTTCTTT.